This TCR beta chain stems from a study of T cell responses to AZD1222 COVID-19 vaccine. V gave up 1 base and J gave up 0 bases, with 7 bases separating them. Per germline, CDR1 SGHRS and CDR2 YFSETQ. The CDR3 has 14 amino acids. Produced via immunoSEQ multiplex PCR; TCRdb's table is partial and in-frame only. The sample includes about 120,000 clones, roughly 87% of them seen just once. Overall study results and limits: White British people made up most donors, females outnumbered males, and clonal diversity was possibly underestimated.

Judged by abundance, this clone is medium-sized. Its antigen is as yet unknown. The sequence derives from an adult in good health. This material consisted of peripheral blood, taken on day 0 of AZD1222 vaccination. The rearrangement uses TRBV5-1 and TRBJ1-1; no reliable D call. CDR3 loop: CASSLSHVNTEAFF. The CDR3 DNA is TGCGCCAGCAGCTTGTCACATGTGAACACTGAAGCTTTCTTT.